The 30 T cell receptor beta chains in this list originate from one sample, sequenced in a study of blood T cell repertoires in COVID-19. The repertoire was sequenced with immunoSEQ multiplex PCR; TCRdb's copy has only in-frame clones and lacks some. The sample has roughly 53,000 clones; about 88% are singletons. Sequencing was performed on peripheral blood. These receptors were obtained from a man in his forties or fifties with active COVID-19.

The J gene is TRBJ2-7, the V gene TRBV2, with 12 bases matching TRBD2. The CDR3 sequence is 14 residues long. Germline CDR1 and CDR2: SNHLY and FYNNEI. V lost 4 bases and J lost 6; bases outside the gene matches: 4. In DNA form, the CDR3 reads TGTGCCAGCAGTGGGACTAGCGGGACCTCCGAGCAGTACTTC. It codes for CASSGTSGTSEQYF.

For the CDR3, the DNA is TGTGCCAGCAGTCCCGCAGGCTACGAGCAGTACTTC. This codes for CASSPAGYEQYF. This chain uses TRBV12-3 or TRBV12-4 with TRBJ2-7, with unresolved D. Trimming took 5 bases from V and 3 from J, leaving 8 bases between them. The CDR3 is made up of 12 amino acids.

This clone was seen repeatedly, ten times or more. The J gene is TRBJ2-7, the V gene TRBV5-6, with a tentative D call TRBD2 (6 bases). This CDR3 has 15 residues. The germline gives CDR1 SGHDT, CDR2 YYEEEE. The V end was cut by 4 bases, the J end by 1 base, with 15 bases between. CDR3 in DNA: TGTGCCAGCAGCCTAGGTCAGGGAGGATCCTACGAGCAGTACTTC. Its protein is CASSLGQGGSYEQYF.

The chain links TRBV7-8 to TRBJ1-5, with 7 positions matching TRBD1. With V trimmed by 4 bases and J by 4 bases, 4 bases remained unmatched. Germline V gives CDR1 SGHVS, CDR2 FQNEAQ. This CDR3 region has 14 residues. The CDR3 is CASSWDRMNQPQHF. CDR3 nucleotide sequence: TGTGCCAGCAGCTGGGACAGAATGAATCAGCCCCAGCATTTT. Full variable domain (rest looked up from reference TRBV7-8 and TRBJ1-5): GAGVSQSPRYKVAKRGQDVALRCDPISGHVSLFWYQQALGQGPEFLTYFQNEAQLDKSGLPSDRFFAERPEGSVSTLKIQRTQQEDSAVYLCASSWDRMNQPQHFGDGTRLSIL.

The CDR3 DNA reads as TGTGCCAGCAGTGGTAGTAGCTCCTACGAGCAGTACTTC. Protein product: CASSGSSSYEQYF. The rearrangement joins TRBV2 to TRBJ2-7; D unresolved. CDR1 is SNHLY, CDR2 FYNNEI, per germline. The CDR3 runs 13 residues. V was cut by 4 bases and J by 0 bases, with 7 bases left in between.

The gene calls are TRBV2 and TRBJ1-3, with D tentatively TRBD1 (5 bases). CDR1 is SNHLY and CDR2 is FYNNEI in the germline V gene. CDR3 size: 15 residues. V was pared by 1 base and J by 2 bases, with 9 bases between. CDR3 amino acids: CASSEVWGTGNTIYF. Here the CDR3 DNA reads TGTGCCAGCAGTGAAGTATGGGGCACTGGAAACACCATATATTTT. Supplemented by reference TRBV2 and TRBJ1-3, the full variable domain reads EPEVTQTPSHQVTQMGQEVILRCVPISNHLYFYWYRQILGQKVEFLVSFYNNEISEKSEIFDDQFSVERPDGSNFTLKIRSTKLEDSAMYFCASSEVWGTGNTIYFGEGSWLTVV.

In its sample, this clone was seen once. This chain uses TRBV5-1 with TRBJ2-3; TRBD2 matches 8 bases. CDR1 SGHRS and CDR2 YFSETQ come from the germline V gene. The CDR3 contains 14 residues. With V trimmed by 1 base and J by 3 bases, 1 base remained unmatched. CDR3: CASSLTSGTDTQYF. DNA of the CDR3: TGCGCCAGCAGCTTGACTAGCGGTACAGATACGCAGTATTTT. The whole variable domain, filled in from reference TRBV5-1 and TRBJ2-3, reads KAGVTQTPRYLIKTRGQQVTLSCSPISGHRSVSWYQQTPGQGLQFLFEYFSETQRNKGNFPGRFSGRQFSNSRSEMNVSTLELGDSALYLCASSLTSGTDTQYFGPGTRLTVL.

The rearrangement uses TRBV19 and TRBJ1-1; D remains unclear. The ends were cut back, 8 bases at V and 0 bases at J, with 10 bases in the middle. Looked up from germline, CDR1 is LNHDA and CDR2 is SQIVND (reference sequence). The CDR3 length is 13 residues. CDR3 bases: TGTGCCAGTCTAGGACTGCTGAACACTGAAGCTTTCTTT. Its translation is CASLGLLNTEAFF.

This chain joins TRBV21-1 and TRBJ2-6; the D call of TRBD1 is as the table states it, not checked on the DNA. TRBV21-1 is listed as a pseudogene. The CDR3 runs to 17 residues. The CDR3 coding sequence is TGTGCCAGCAGCAGGACAGGTACCCAGTCTGGGGCCAACGTCCTGACTTTC. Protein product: CASSRTGTQSGANVLTF.

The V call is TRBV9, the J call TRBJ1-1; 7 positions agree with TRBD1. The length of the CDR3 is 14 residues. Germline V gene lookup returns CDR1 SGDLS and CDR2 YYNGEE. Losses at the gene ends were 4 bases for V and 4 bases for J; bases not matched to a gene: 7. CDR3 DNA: TGTGCCAGCAGCCCAGACAGGGCGAGCACTGAAGCTTTCTTT. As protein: CASSPDRASTEAFF.

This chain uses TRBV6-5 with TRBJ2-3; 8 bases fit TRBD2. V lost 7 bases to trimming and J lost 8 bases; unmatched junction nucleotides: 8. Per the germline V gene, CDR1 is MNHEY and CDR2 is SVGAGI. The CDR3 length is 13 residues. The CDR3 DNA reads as TGTGCCAGCAACCTAGGGACTAGGGGTACGCAGTATTTT. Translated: CASNLGTRGTQYF.

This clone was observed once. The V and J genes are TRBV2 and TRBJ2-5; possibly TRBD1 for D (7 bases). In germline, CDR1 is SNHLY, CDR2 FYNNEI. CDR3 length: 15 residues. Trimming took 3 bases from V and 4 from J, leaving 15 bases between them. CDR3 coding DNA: TGTGCCAGCAGTGAGGAGGGGGCAGGGGGAGAGACCCAGTACTTC. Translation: CASSEEGAGGETQYF.

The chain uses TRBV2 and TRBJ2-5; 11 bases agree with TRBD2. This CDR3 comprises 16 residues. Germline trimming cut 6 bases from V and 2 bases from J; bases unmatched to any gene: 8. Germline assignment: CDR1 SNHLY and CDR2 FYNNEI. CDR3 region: CASSVVAGGGQETQYF. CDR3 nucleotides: TGTGCCAGCAGCGTCGTAGCGGGAGGGGGACAAGAGACCCAGTACTTC.

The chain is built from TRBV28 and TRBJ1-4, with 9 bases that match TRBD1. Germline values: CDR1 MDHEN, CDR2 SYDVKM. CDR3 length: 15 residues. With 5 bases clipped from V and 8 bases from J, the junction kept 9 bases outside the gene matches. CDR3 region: CASSLRDRDEEKLFF. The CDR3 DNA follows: TGTGCCAGCAGTCTGAGGGACAGGGACGAGGAAAAACTGTTTTTT.

This CDR3 reads CASRRTSGRRDEQFF. DNA of the CDR3: TGTGCCAGCAGGAGGACTAGCGGGAGGAGGGATGAGCAGTTCTTC. This chain connects TRBV7-2 to TRBJ2-1; 14 bases are a match to TRBD2. Germline loops: CDR1 SGHTA, CDR2 FQGNSA. V gave up 6 bases and J gave up 8 bases; unmatched junction bases: 6. CDR3 length: 15 amino acids. Variable domain in full (rest from reference TRBV7-2 and TRBJ2-1): GAGVSQSPSNKVTEKGKDVELRCDPISGHTALYWYRQSLGQGLEFLIYFQGNSAPDKSGLPSDRFSAERTGGSVSTLTIQRTQQEDSAVYLCASRRTSGRRDEQFFGPGTRLTVL.

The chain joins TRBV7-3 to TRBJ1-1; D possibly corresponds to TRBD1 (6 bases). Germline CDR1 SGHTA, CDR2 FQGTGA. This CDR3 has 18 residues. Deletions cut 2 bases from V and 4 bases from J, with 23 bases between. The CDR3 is CASSLFGRDTSPGTEAFF. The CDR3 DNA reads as TGTGCCAGCAGCTTATTCGGTCGGGACACCTCACCAGGCACTGAAGCTTTCTTT.

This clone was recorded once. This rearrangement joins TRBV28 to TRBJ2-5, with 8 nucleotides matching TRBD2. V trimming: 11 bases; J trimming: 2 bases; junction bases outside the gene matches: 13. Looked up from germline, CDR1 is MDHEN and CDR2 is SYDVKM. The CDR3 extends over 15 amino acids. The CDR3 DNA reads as TGTGCCGGTCGGAGCGGGGGCCCCGGACAAGAGACCCAGTACTTC. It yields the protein CAGRSGGPGQETQYF.

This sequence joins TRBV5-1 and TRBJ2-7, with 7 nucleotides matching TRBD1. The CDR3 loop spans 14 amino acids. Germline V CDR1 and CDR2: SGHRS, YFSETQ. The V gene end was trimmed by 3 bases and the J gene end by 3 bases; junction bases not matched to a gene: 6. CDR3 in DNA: TGCGCCAGCAGCTCCGGGACAGTTTTCTACGAGCAGTACTTC. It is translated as CASSSGTVFYEQYF.

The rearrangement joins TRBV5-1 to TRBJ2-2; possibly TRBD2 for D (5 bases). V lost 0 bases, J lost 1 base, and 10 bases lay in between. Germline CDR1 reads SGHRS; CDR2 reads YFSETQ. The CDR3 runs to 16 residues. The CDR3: CASSLVGRGNTGELFF. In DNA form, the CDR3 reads TGCGCCAGCAGCTTGGTCGGCCGGGGGAACACCGGGGAGCTGTTTTTT.

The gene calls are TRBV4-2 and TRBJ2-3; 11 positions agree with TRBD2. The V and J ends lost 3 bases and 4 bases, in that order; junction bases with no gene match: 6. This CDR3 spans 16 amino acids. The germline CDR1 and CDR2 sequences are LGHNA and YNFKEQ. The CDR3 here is CASSHGPLAGADTQYF. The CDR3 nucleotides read TGTGCCAGCAGCCACGGCCCACTAGCGGGAGCAGATACGCAGTATTTT.

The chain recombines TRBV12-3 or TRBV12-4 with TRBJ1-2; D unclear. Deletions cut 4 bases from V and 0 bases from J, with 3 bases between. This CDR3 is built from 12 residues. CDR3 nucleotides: TGTGCCAGCAGTTACACTAACTATGGCTACACCTTC. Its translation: CASSYTNYGYTF.

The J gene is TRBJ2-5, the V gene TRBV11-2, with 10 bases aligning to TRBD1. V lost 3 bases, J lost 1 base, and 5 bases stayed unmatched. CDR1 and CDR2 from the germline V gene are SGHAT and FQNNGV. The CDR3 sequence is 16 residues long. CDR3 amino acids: CASSLTGGPLQETQYF. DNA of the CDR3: TGTGCCAGCAGCTTGACAGGGGGCCCCCTCCAAGAGACCCAGTACTTC.

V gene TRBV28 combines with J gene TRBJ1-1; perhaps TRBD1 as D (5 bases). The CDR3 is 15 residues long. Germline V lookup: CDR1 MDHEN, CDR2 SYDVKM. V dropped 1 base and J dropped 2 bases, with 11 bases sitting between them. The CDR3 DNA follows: TGTGCCAGCAGTTTATATTCGGGGGTCAACACTGAAGCTTTCTTT. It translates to CASSLYSGVNTEAFF.

The CDR3 DNA sequence: TGCGCCAGCAGCTTCTCCTCTGCCGGGACAGGGGGGACTGAAGCTTTCTTT. This sequence encodes CASSFSSAGTGGTEAFF. This chain links TRBV5-1 with TRBJ1-1, with TRBD1 identical over 11 bases. With V trimmed by 2 bases and J by 5 bases, 11 bases remained unmatched. Germline V CDR1 and CDR2: SGHRS, YFSETQ. This CDR3 contains 17 residues.

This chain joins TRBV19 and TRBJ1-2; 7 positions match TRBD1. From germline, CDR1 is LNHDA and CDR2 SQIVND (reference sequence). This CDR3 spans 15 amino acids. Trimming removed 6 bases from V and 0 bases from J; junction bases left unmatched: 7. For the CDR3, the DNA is TGTGCCAGTAGCCCCACAGGGGCTCCTAACTATGGCTACACCTTC. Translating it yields CASSPTGAPNYGYTF.

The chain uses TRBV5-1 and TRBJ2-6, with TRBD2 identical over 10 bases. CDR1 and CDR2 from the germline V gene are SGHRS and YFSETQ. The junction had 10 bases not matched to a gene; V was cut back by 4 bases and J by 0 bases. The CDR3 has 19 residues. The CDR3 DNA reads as TGCGCCAGCAGCGGAAAGGGACTAGCGAACCCCTCTGGGGCCAACGTCCTGACTTTC. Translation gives CASSGKGLANPSGANVLTF.

CDR3 amino acids: CATSIGTSGYEQYF. The CDR3, as DNA: TGTGCCACCAGCATAGGGACTAGCGGATACGAGCAGTACTTC. The chain joins TRBV15 to TRBJ2-7; 11 bases fit TRBD2. Germline CDR1 reads LNHNV; CDR2 reads YYDKDF (reference sequence). V was pared by 4 bases and J by 4 bases, with 3 bases of the junction left unmatched. This CDR3 is 14 amino acids long.

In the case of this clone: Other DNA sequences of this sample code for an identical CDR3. The CDR3 DNA is TGTGCCACCGGACAGGGGCTGAGCGAAGCTTTCTTT. Translating it yields CATGQGLSEAFF. This chain connects TRBV10-3 to TRBJ1-1; 9 bases agree with TRBD1. This CDR3 contains 12 residues. With V trimmed by 10 bases and J by 8 bases, 8 bases remained unmatched. Germline V gene sequence: CDR1 ENHRY, CDR2 SYGVKD.

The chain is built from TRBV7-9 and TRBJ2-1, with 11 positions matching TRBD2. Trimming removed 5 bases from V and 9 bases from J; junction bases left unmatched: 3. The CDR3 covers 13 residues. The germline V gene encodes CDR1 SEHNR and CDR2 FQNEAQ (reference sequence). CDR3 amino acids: CASSAGLAGEQFF. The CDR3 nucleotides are TGTGCCAGCAGCGCTGGACTAGCGGGTGAGCAGTTCTTC.

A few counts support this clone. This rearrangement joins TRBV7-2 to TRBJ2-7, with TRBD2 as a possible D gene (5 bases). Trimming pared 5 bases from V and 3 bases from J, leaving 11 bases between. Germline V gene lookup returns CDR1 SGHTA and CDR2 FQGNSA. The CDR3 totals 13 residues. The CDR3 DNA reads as TGTGCCAGCAGCCCGAGGGTGAGCTACGAGCAGTACTTC. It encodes CASSPRVSYEQYF.